The clone carrying this TCR beta chain has a count of ten or more. For repertoire sequencing, the TCR beta CDR3 regions were amplified from RNA transcripts. HTBI primers served in a first-round RT-PCR, which a second-round multiplex PCR followed. A single record per CDR3 protein comes from TCRdb applying MiXCR to the multiplex PCR reads. Here the sample spans some 370,000 distinct CDR3 sequences, approximately 18% being singletons. The sample is drawn from a study of Graves' ophthalmopathy and Graves' hyperthyroidism. J gave up 1 base and V 3 bases, and 6 bases lay outside the gene matches. Looked up from germline, CDR1 is SGDLS and CDR2 is YYNGEE. This CDR3 has 15 residues.

Sequencing input: peripheral blood. The sequence was collected from an adult woman with stable Graves' hyperthyroidism. The chain carries TRBV9 and TRBJ2-7; 8 bases map to TRBD2. The CDR3 region has the DNA TGTGCCAGCAGCGGGGGTAGCGGGACATCCTACGAGCAGTACTTC. This codes for CASSGGSGTSYEQYF.